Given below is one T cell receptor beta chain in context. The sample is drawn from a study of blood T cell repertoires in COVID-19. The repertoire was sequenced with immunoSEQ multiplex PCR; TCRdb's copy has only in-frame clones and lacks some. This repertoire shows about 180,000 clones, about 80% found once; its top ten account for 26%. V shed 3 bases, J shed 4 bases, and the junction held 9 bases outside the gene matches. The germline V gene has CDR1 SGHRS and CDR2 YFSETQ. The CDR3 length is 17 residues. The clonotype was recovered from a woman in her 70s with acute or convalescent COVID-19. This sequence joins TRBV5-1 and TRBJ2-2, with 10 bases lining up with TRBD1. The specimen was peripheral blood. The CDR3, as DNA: TGCGCCAGCAGCTCCACCGGGACAGGGGTTTCCACCGGGGAGCTGTTTTTT. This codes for CASSSTGTGVSTGELFF.